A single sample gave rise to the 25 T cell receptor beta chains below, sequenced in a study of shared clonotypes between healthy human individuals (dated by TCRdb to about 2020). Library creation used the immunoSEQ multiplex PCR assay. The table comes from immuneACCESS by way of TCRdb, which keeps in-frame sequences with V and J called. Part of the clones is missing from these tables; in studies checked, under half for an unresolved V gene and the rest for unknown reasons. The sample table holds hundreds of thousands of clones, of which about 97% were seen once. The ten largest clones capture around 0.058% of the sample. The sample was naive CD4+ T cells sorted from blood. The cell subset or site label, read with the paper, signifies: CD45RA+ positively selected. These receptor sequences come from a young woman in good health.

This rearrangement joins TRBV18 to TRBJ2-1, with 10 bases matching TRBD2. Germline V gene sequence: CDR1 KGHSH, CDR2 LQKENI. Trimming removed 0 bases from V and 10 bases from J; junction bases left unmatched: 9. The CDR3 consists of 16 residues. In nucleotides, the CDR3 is TGTGCCAGCTCACCACCGGGTCTAGCGGGAGTCTGGGAGCAGTTCTTC. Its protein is CASSPPGLAGVWEQFF.

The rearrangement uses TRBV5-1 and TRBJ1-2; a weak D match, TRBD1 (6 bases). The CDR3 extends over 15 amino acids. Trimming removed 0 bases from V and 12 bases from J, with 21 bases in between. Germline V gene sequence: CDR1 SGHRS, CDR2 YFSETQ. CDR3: CASSLVSGHPAANTF. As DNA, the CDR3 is TGCGCCAGCAGCTTGGTTTCGGGACACCCGGCAGCGAACACCTTC.

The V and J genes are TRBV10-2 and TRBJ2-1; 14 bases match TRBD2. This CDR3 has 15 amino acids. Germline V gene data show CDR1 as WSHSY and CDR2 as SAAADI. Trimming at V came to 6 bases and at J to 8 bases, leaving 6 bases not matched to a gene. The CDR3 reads CASRGTSGRIDEQFF. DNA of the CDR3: TGCGCCAGCAGGGGGACTAGCGGGAGAATTGATGAGCAGTTCTTC.

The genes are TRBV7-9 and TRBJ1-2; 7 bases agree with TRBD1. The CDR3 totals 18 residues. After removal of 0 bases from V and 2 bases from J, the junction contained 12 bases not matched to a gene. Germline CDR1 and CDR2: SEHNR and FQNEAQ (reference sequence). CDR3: CASSLARGRTGSNYGYTF. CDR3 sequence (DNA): TGTGCCAGCAGCTTAGCGCGGGGGAGGACAGGATCGAACTATGGCTACACCTTC.

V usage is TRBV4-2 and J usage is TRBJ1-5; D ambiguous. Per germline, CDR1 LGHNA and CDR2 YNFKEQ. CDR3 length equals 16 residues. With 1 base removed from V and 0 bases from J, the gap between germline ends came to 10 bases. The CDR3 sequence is CASSQVAGDSNQPQHF. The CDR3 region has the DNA TGTGCCAGCAGCCAAGTAGCCGGAGATAGCAATCAGCCCCAGCATTTT.

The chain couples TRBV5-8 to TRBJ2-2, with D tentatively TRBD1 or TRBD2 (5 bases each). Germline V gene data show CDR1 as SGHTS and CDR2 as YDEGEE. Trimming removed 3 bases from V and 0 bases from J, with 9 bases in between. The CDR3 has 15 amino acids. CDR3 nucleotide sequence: TGTGCCAGCAGCTCGGGACGCTCGAACACCGGGGAGCTGTTTTTT. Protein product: CASSSGRSNTGELFF.

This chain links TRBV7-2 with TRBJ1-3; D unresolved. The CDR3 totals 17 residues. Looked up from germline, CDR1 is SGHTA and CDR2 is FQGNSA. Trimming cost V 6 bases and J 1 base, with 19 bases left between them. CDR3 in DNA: TGTGCCAGCAGTTTTCTTTTGACTCGGGGATCTGGAAACACCATATATTTT. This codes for CASSFLLTRGSGNTIYF.

The CDR3 DNA reads TGCAGCGTTGAAGGGGGACAGGGGGGCAACGAGCAGTACTTC. Amino acid sequence: CSVEGGQGGNEQYF. J is TRBJ2-7 and V is TRBV29-1; 11 nucleotides line up with TRBD1. CDR1 SQVTM and CDR2 ANQGSEA come from the germline V gene. The CDR3 runs to 14 residues. With V trimmed by 1 base and J by 5 bases, 4 bases remained unmatched.

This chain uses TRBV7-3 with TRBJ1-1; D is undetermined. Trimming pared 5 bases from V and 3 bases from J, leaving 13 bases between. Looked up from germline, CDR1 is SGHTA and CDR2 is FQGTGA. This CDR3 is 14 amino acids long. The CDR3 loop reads CASSPGFEDTEAFF. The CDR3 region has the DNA TGTGCCAGCAGCCCCGGTTTTGAAGACACTGAAGCTTTCTTT. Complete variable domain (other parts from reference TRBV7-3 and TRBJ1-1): GAGVSQTPSNKVTEKGKYVELRCDPISGHTALYWYRQSLGQGPEFLIYFQGTGAADDSGLPNDRFFAVRPEGSVSTLKIQRTERGDSAVYLCASSPGFEDTEAFFGQGTRLTVV.

CDR3 sequence reads: CASSPGRLVGLQPQHF. The CDR3, as DNA: TGTGCCAGCAGTCCCGGTCGTCTCGTAGGGCTTCAGCCCCAGCATTTT. This chain joins TRBV27 and TRBJ1-5, with D hard to call. Germline lookup yields CDR1 MNHEY and CDR2 SMNVEV (reference sequence). The CDR3 has 16 residues. Trimming cost V 5 bases and J 6 bases, with 20 bases left between them.

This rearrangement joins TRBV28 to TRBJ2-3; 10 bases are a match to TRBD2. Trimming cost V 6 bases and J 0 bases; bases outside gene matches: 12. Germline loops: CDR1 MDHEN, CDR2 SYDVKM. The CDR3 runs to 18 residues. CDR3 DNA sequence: TGTGCCAGCAGCCTCGGCGCTAGCGGGAGTTGGAGCACAGATACGCAGTATTTT. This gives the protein CASSLGASGSWSTDTQYF.

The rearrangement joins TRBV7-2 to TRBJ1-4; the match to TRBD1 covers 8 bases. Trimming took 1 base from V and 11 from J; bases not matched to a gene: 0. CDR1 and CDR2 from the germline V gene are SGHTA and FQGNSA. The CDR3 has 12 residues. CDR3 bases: TGTGCCAGCAGCTTAGGGACAGGGAAACTGTTTTTT. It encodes CASSLGTGKLFF.

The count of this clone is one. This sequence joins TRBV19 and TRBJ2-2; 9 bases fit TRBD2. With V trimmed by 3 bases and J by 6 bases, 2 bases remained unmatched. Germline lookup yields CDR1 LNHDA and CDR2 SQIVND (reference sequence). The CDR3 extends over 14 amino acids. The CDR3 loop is CASSMAGGPGELFF. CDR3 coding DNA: TGTGCCAGTAGTATGGCGGGAGGGCCCGGGGAGCTGTTTTTT.

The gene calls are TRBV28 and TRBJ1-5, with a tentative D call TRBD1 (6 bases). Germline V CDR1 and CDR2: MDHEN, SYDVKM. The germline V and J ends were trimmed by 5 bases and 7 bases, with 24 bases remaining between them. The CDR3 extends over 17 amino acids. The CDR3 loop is CASSREGVRGLRQPQHF. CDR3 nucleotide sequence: TGTGCCAGCAGTAGAGAGGGGGTCCGGGGATTAAGGCAGCCCCAGCATTTT.

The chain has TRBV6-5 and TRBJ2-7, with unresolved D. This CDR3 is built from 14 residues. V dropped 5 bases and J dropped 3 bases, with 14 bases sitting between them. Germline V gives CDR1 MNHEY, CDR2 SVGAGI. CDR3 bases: TGTGCCAGCAGTGAAGGCGGAGCAGTCTACGAGCAGTACTTC. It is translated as CASSEGGAVYEQYF.

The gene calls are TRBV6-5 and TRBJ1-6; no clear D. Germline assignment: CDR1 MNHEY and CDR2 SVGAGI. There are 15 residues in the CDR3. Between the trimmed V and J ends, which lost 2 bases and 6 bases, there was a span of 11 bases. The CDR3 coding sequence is TGTGCCAGCAGTTACGTTGCGGGTAGTAATTCACCCCTCCACTTT. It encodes CASSYVAGSNSPLHF.

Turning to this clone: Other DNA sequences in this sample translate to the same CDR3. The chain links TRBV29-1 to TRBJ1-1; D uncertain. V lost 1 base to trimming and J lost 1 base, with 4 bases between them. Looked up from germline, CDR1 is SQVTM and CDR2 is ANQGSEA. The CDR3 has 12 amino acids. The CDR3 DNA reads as TGCAGCGTTGAAGGCGAGAACACTGAAGCTTTCTTT. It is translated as CSVEGENTEAFF.

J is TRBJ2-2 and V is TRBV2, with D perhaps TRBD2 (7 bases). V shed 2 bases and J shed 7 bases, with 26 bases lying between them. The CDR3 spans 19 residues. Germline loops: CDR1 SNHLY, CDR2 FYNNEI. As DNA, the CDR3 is TGTGCCAGCAGTGAAAGGGGGGGGAGCCCCCTCTTCTCTGGCGGGGAGCTGTTTTTT. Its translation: CASSERGGSPLFSGGELFF.

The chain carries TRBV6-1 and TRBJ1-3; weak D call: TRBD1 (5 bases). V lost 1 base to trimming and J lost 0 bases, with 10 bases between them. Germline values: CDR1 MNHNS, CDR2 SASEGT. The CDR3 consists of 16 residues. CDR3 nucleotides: TGTGCCAGCAGTGAAGGACAGCCTCTCTCTGGAAACACCATATATTTT. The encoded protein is CASSEGQPLSGNTIYF.

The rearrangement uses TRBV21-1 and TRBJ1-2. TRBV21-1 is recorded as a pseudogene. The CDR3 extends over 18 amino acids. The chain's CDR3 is CASSPRHGFDSWDYGYTF. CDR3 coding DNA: TGTGCCAGCAGCCCGAGACACGGGTTTGACTCCTGGGACTATGGCTACACCTTC.

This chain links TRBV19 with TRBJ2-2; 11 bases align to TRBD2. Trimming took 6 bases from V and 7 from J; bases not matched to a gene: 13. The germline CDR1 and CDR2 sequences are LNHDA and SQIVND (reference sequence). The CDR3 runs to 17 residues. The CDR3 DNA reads TGTGCCAGTAGCCTGGTGGTAGCGGGGGGGTTTGGCGGGGAGCTGTTTTTT. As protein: CASSLVVAGGFGGELFF.

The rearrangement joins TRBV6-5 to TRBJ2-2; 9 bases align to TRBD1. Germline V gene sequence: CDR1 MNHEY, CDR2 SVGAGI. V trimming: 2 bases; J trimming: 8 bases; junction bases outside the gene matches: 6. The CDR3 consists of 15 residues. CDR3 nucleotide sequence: TGTGCCAGCAGTTACACAACAGGGGGCTATGGGGAGCTGTTTTTT. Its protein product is CASSYTTGGYGELFF.

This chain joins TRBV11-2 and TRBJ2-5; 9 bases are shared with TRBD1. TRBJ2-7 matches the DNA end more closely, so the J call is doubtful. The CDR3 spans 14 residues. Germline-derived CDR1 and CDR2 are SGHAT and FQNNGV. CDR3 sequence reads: CASSLGQGRYEQYF. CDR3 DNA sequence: TGTGCCAGCAGCCTGGGACAGGGACGCTACGAGCAGTACTTC.

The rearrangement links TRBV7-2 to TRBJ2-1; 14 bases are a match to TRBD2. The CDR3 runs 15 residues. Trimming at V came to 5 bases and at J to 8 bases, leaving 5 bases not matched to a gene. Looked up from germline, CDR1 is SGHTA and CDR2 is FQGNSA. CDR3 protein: CASSQGLAGDDEQFF. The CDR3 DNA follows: TGTGCCAGCAGCCAGGGACTAGCGGGAGACGATGAGCAGTTCTTC. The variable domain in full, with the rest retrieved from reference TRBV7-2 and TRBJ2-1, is GAGVSQSPSNKVTEKGKDVELRCDPISGHTALYWYRQSLGQGLEFLIYFQGNSAPDKSGLPSDRFSAERTGGSVSTLTIQRTQQEDSAVYLCASSQGLAGDDEQFFGPGTRLTVL.

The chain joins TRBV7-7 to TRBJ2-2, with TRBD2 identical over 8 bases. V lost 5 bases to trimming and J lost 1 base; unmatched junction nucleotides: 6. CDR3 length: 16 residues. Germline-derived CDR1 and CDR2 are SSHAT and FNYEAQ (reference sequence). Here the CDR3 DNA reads TGTGCCAGCAGCCCCGGACGGGGGGGGAACACCGGGGAGCTGTTTTTT. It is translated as CASSPGRGGNTGELFF.